Below, 20 T cell receptor beta chains from the same sample are listed, as sequenced in a study of graft-versus-host responses after intestinal transplantation. Using immunoSEQ multiplex PCR, the repertoire was profiled, and TCRdb retains in-frame clones only, with some absent. The sample comprises 75,000 to 100,000 clones, 80% to 85% of which are singletons, and roughly 15% rests with the top ten. Their target antigens are unknown. Here the sequenced sample was unstimulated CD8+ T cells sorted from spleen or lymph node cells, taken before intestinal transplant. These receptors were collected from a human donor who received an intestinal transplant.

This clone was counted only a few times. The rearrangement uses TRBV2 and TRBJ2-7; 11 bases match TRBD1. This CDR3 is 15 amino acids long. Trimming cost V 7 bases and J 7 bases; bases outside gene matches: 12. CDR1 is SNHLY and CDR2 is FYNNEI in the germline V gene. CDR3 DNA: TGTGCCAGCAACGGGGCTGGACAGGGGGCGCGGGAGCAGTACTTC. This sequence encodes CASNGAGQGAREQYF.

The chain joins TRBV9 to TRBJ2-3; D not certain. Germline CDR1 SGDLS, CDR2 YYNGEE. The germline V and J ends were trimmed by 2 bases and 2 bases, with 12 bases remaining between them. This CDR3 region has 15 residues. The CDR3 sequence is CASSVGNSDTDTQYF. CDR3 in DNA: TGTGCCAGCAGCGTTGGAAACTCGGACACAGATACGCAGTATTTT.

This clone has just a few counts. V usage is TRBV15 and J usage is TRBJ1-5; D remains ambiguous. Per the germline V gene, CDR1 is LNHNV and CDR2 is YYDKDF (reference sequence). Trimming cost V 0 bases and J 4 bases, with 7 bases left between them. This CDR3 is built from 14 residues. CDR3 bases: TGTGCCACCAGCAGAGATTGGAGGAATCAGCCCCAGCATTTT. This sequence encodes CATSRDWRNQPQHF.

This sequence joins TRBV6-5 and TRBJ2-7; TRBD1 matches 9 bases. V lost 5 bases to trimming and J lost 6 bases; unmatched junction nucleotides: 5. This CDR3 is 13 amino acids long. Germline V gives CDR1 MNHEY, CDR2 SVGAGI. CDR3 region: CASSPDRGGEQYF. CDR3 bases: TGTGCCAGCAGTCCGGACAGGGGAGGCGAGCAGTACTTC.

As to this clone: Within the sample, other DNA sequences also encode this same CDR3. J is TRBJ1-4 and V is TRBV11-2; D gene uncertain. Germline assignment: CDR1 SGHAT and CDR2 FQNNGV. The ends were cut back, 2 bases at V and 8 bases at J, with 3 bases in the middle. The CDR3 is made up of 11 amino acids. The CDR3 coding sequence is TGTGCCAGCAGCTTAAGCGAAAAACTGTTTTTT. It translates to CASSLSEKLFF.

The chain employs TRBV5-4 and TRBJ2-1, with a possible D match to TRBD1 (5 bases). This CDR3 has 15 amino acids. V lost 0 bases and J 4 bases, leaving 11 bases between the germline ends. Germline CDR1 is SGHNT and CDR2 is YYREEE (reference sequence). In nucleotides, the CDR3 is TGTGCCAGCAGCTTGGCCGGCAGGGTGTACAATGAGCAGTTCTTC. Translating gives CASSLAGRVYNEQFF.

This rearrangement joins TRBV18 to TRBJ2-5, with unresolved D. From germline, CDR1 is KGHSH and CDR2 LQKENI. The germline V and J ends were trimmed by 0 bases and 1 base, with 12 bases remaining between them. This CDR3 region has 16 residues. CDR3 region: CASSPPELIPQETQYF. In nucleotides, the CDR3 is TGTGCCAGCTCACCACCAGAGTTAATCCCCCAAGAGACCCAGTACTTC.

This chain links TRBV15 with TRBJ2-2, with D possibly matching TRBD1 (6 bases). Trimming took 0 bases from V and 5 from J, leaving 16 bases between them. Germline loops: CDR1 LNHNV, CDR2 YYDKDF (reference sequence). CDR3 length: 17 residues. The CDR3 nucleotides read TGTGCCACCAGCAGAGATTTCATCAGGGGCTGGACCGGGGAGCTGTTTTTT. This encodes CATSRDFIRGWTGELFF.

The chain couples TRBV6-1 to TRBJ1-2; the D is unclear. Germline values: CDR1 MNHNS, CDR2 SASEGT. The CDR3 sequence is 12 residues long. V dropped 5 bases and J dropped 5 bases, with 9 bases sitting between them. The chain's CDR3 is CASSSLDYGYTF. Here the CDR3 DNA reads TGTGCCAGCAGTTCCTTGGATTATGGCTACACCTTC.

Comments on this clone: Other DNA sequences in the same sample also yield this CDR3. The rearrangement links TRBV9 to TRBJ2-1, with 16 bases lining up with TRBD2. CDR1 SGDLS and CDR2 YYNGEE come from the germline V gene. V was pared by 4 bases and J by 13 bases, with 17 bases of the junction left unmatched. The CDR3 length is 18 residues. In nucleotides, the CDR3 is TGTGCCAGCAGCCCCGGGCTGGGACTAGCGGGGGGGCTCGGTGAACAGTTCTTC. Amino acids: CASSPGLGLAGGLGEQFF.

This rearrangement joins TRBV20-1 to TRBJ2-4; TRBD2 might be the D (6 bases). Trimming shortened V by 0 bases and J by 14 bases, and 11 bases separated the two germline ends. Per germline, CDR1 DFQATT and CDR2 SNEGSKA (reference sequence). This CDR3 has 11 amino acids. The CDR3 loop is CSARDRLEEYF. CDR3 bases: TGCAGTGCTAGAGATCGACTAGAAGAGTACTTC.

The chain is built from TRBV29-1 and TRBJ1-1, with no clear D. The CDR3 is made up of 12 amino acids. Per germline, CDR1 SQVTM and CDR2 ANQGSEA. V lost 4 bases and J 3 bases, leaving 9 bases between the germline ends. The CDR3 loop is CSVGAVYTEAFF. For the CDR3, the DNA is TGCAGCGTTGGCGCCGTCTACACTGAAGCTTTCTTT.

This clone was observed a single time. This rearrangement joins TRBV18 to TRBJ1-1; 7 bases are a match to TRBD1. Germline values: CDR1 KGHSH, CDR2 LQKENI. The V segment lost 1 base and the J segment 5 bases; nucleotides outside the gene matches: 10. This CDR3 has 16 amino acids. The CDR3 nucleotides are TGTGCCAGCTCACCACACCTTAGGGGGCGCCGGACTGAAGCTTTCTTT. The encoded protein is CASSPHLRGRRTEAFF.

The rearrangement links TRBV10-2 to TRBJ2-5; 9 positions match TRBD1. The better agreement between TRBJ2-7 and the DNA end casts doubt on the J call. The CDR3 is 22 amino acids. Looked up from germline, CDR1 is WSHSY and CDR2 is SAAADI. The CDR3 protein is CASSGQGDTPWLTWAQIYEQYF. CDR3 DNA sequence: TGCGCCAGCAGTGGACAGGGGGATACCCCTTGGTTGACTTGGGCCCAGATTTACGAGCAGTACTTC.

V usage is TRBV14 and J usage is TRBJ1-2, with D unresolved. Germline V gene sequence: CDR1 SGHDN, CDR2 FVKESK. V shed 0 bases and J shed 1 base, with 6 bases lying between them. The CDR3 sequence is 14 residues long. The CDR3 protein is CASSQERGNYGYTF. The DNA for the CDR3 is TGTGCCAGCAGCCAAGAGCGGGGTAACTATGGCTACACCTTC.

This chain links TRBV4-3 with TRBJ2-7; D is possibly TRBD2 (5 bases). Germline V lookup: CDR1 LGHNA, CDR2 YSLEER. The CDR3 extends over 15 amino acids. V dropped 6 bases and J dropped 2 bases, with 17 bases sitting between them. The DNA of the CDR3 is TGCGCCAGCAGACCCCGGGATTGGCAGACCTACGAGCAGTACTTC. Translated: CASRPRDWQTYEQYF.

In DNA, the CDR3 is TGCGCCAGCAGCCGGGACGGATCCTACGAGCAGTACTTC. Protein: CASSRDGSYEQYF. V and J are TRBV4-1 and TRBJ2-7, with D perhaps given as TRBD1 or TRBD2 (5 bases each). Germline values: CDR1 MGHRA, CDR2 YSYEKL. The CDR3 is made up of 13 amino acids. Trimming removed 4 bases from V and 1 base from J, with 8 bases in between.

This clone was seen only a few times. This chain connects TRBV27 to TRBJ2-7, with 7 bases matching TRBD2. The germline CDR1 and CDR2 sequences are MNHEY and SMNVEV (reference sequence). This CDR3 is built from 14 residues. The junction had 7 bases not matched to a gene; V was cut back by 5 bases and J by 3 bases. The CDR3 nucleotides read TGTGCCAGCAGTGTCTTACAGCGGGGCTACGAGCAGTACTTC. This gives the protein CASSVLQRGYEQYF.

This clone was observed a handful of times. The V and J genes are TRBV15 and TRBJ1-2, with D maybe TRBD1 (5 bases). With 2 bases removed from V and 8 bases from J, the gap between germline ends came to 15 bases. Germline CDR1 and CDR2: LNHNV and YYDKDF (reference sequence). CDR3 length: 14 residues. The CDR3 here is CATSRWAGGGGYTF. In DNA, the CDR3 is TGTGCCACCAGCAGATGGGCGGGGGGAGGCGGCTACACCTTC. The full variable domain, with the rest looked up from reference TRBV15 and TRBJ1-2, is DAMVIQNPRYQVTQFGKPVTLSCSQTLNHNVMYWYQQKSSQAPKLLFHYYDKDFNNEADTPDNFQSRRPNTSFCFLDIRSPGLGDTAMYLCATSRWAGGGGYTFGSGTRLTVV.

A note on this clone: The junction differs from germline at one of its ends, possibly a read error. The chain recombines TRBV18 with TRBJ2-1, with a possible D match to TRBD2 (6 bases). The V gene's germline CDR1 is KGHSH and CDR2 LQKENI. The CDR3 loop spans 16 amino acids. CDR3 sequence reads: CASSPLSDYSFNEQFF. The CDR3 coding sequence is TGTGCCAGCTCACCCCTATCGGACTACTCCTTCAATGAGCAGTTCTTC.